The 30 T cell receptor beta chains given below trace back to one sample, sequenced in a study of blood T cells in healthy people across ages. With a J-beta primer mix and a sample-barcoded 5' primer, a second PCR ran 7 to 11 cycles. TCRdb re-analysed the 5' RACE reads in MiXCR, keeping a single row per CDR3 protein. This table has about a million distinct CDR3 sequences, roughly 47% appearing once. Sample: blood. The receptors were gathered from a woman aged 60-75 years in good health.

V usage is TRBV6-2 or TRBV6-3 and J usage is TRBJ2-4; 12 bases map to TRBD1. The J call may be faulty, since TRBJ2-7 better matches the DNA end. In germline, CDR1 is MNHEY, CDR2 SVGEGT. This CDR3 has 13 residues. CDR3 in amino acids: CASGTGGHSEQYF. CDR3 bases: TGTGCCAGCGGGACAGGGGGCCATAGCGAGCAGTACTTC.

The V gene is TRBV7-2, the J gene TRBJ2-7; a possible D gene is TRBD2 (6 bases). Per germline, CDR1 SGHTA and CDR2 FQGNSA. Trimming removed 1 base at V and 1 base at J, with 14 bases between. CDR3 size: 16 residues. CDR3: CASSLGPGEGSYEQYF. DNA of the CDR3: TGTGCCAGCAGCTTAGGTCCGGGGGAAGGGTCCTACGAGCAGTACTTC.

This rearrangement joins TRBV6-4 to TRBJ2-3, with 8 bases fitting TRBD1. Germline CDR1 and CDR2: MRHNA and SNTAGT. After removal of 2 bases from V and 5 bases from J, the junction contained 3 bases not matched to a gene. The CDR3 runs to 14 residues. The CDR3 loop is CASSDGQGLDTQYF. The CDR3 nucleotides read TGTGCCAGCAGTGACGGACAGGGCCTAGATACGCAGTATTTT.

The genes are TRBV11-2 and TRBJ2-1, with 9 bases lining up with TRBD2. From germline, CDR1 is SGHAT and CDR2 FQNNGV. The CDR3 runs to 17 residues. J lost 9 bases, V lost 1 base, and 13 bases had no gene match. This CDR3 reads CASSLGWRALAGSEQFF. The CDR3 DNA follows: TGTGCCAGCAGCTTAGGGTGGCGGGCCCTAGCGGGAAGTGAGCAGTTCTTC. Combining the CDR3 with reference TRBV11-2 and TRBJ2-1 gives the whole variable domain EAGVAQSPRYKIIEKRQSVAFWCNPISGHATLYWYQQILGQGPKLLIQFQNNGVVDDSQLPKDRFSAERLKGVDSTLKIQPAKLEDSAVYLCASSLGWRALAGSEQFFGPGTRLTVL.

The chain carries TRBV5-1 and TRBJ2-7; D is perhaps TRBD2 (5 bases). There are 13 residues in the CDR3. Trimming pared 3 bases from V and 6 bases from J, leaving 13 bases between. Germline CDR1 SGHRS, CDR2 YFSETQ. CDR3 protein: CASSSFTGSEQYF. CDR3 DNA sequence: TGCGCCAGCAGCTCCTTCACGGGGAGCGAGCAGTACTTC. Full variable domain (remainder filled in from reference TRBV5-1 and TRBJ2-7): KAGVTQTPRYLIKTRGQQVTLSCSPISGHRSVSWYQQTPGQGLQFLFEYFSETQRNKGNFPGRFSGRQFSNSRSEMNVSTLELGDSALYLCASSSFTGSEQYFGPGTRLTVT.

This clonotype was seen a few times. V usage is TRBV4-3 and J usage is TRBJ2-4; D might be TRBD2 (5 bases). The J call is in doubt because the DNA end fits TRBJ2-5 better. CDR3 length: 15 amino acids. Germline V gene lookup returns CDR1 LGHNA and CDR2 YSLEER. The chain's CDR3 is CASSQENGSLETQYF. CDR3 in DNA: TGCGCCAGCAGCCAAGAAAATGGGAGCCTGGAGACCCAGTACTTC.

To note about this clonotype: The limits of the CDR3 on the DNA are not certain, so only TCRdb's listed CDR3 is given. The CDR3 sequence is CASNLQGSTEAFFGQGTRGNTIYF. This chain uses TRBV6-2 or TRBV6-3 with TRBJ1-3; the listed D gene, TRBD1, was not tested against the DNA. The CDR3 adds up to 24 amino acids, both ends counted. The V gene's germline CDR1 is MNHEY and CDR2 SVGEGT.

The chain links TRBV20-1 to TRBJ2-1; D is possibly TRBD2 (6 bases). The V gene's germline CDR1 is DFQATT and CDR2 SNEGSKA (reference sequence). The CDR3 length is 15 residues. The ends were cut back, 3 bases at V and 4 bases at J, with 16 bases in the middle. CDR3: CSASHRESKYNEQFF. The CDR3 DNA follows: TGCAGTGCTAGTCATCGGGAGTCGAAGTACAATGAGCAGTTCTTC.

This clonotype was counted between two and nine times. The chain employs TRBV5-1 and TRBJ2-2; D is possibly TRBD1 (6 bases). From germline, CDR1 is SGHRS and CDR2 YFSETQ. The CDR3 is 15 residues long. Trimming pared 2 bases from V and 3 bases from J, leaving 11 bases between. The DNA of the CDR3 is TGCGCCAGCAGCTTTGTGACAGGAGACACCGGGGAGCTGTTTTTT. Its protein is CASSFVTGDTGELFF. The full variable domain, its missing parts supplied by reference TRBV5-1 and TRBJ2-2, is KAGVTQTPRYLIKTRGQQVTLSCSPISGHRSVSWYQQTPGQGLQFLFEYFSETQRNKGNFPGRFSGRQFSNSRSEMNVSTLELGDSALYLCASSFVTGDTGELFFGEGSRLTVL.

The rearrangement links TRBV27 to TRBJ2-3, with a tentative D call TRBD2 (6 bases). Trimming cost V 8 bases and J 0 bases, with 12 bases left between them. Looked up from germline, CDR1 is MNHEY and CDR2 is SMNVEV (reference sequence). The CDR3 sequence is 14 residues long. This CDR3 is CASWGLQSTDTQYF. DNA of the CDR3: TGTGCCAGCTGGGGACTCCAGAGCACAGATACGCAGTATTTT.

The chain couples TRBV25-1 to TRBJ1-2; D unresolved. Per germline, CDR1 MGHDK and CDR2 SYGVNS. The CDR3 covers 15 residues. The V end was cut by 3 bases, the J end by 3 bases, with 14 bases between. The CDR3 spells CASSDPGSSYYGYTF. The CDR3 nucleotides read TGTGCCAGCAGTGACCCGGGCTCCAGTTACTATGGCTACACCTTC.

The rearrangement links TRBV12-3 or TRBV12-4 to TRBJ2-3; a possible D gene is TRBD2 (5 bases). The CDR3 totals 15 residues. V lost 1 base, J lost 1 base, and 9 bases lay in between. This CDR3 is CASSLGRAGTDTQYF. The CDR3 nucleotides are TGTGCCAGCAGTTTAGGACGAGCGGGCACAGATACGCAGTATTTT.

This chain connects TRBV20-1 to TRBJ2-5, with D perhaps matching TRBD1 or TRBD2 (5 bases each). Judging by the DNA end, TRBJ2-7 fits better; the J call may be wrong. The germline V gene encodes CDR1 DFQATT and CDR2 SNEGSKA (reference sequence). This CDR3 is built from 14 residues. The CDR3 nucleotides read TGCAGTGCTAGAGTTGAGCTGGGGGTTTACGAGCAGTACTTC. Translation: CSARVELGVYEQYF.

The chain employs TRBV3-1 and TRBJ2-1; D gene ambiguous. Germline V gene lookup returns CDR1 LGHDT and CDR2 YNNKEL (reference sequence). The length of the CDR3 is 14 residues. V was clipped by 8 bases and J by 0 bases, with 11 bases between them. The CDR3 spells CASATRSSYNEQFF. The CDR3 DNA follows: TGTGCCAGCGCTACAAGAAGCTCCTACAATGAGCAGTTCTTC.

Only a few counts were recorded for this clonotype. This chain uses TRBV12-3 or TRBV12-4 with TRBJ2-1; 11 bases line up with TRBD2. This CDR3 spans 19 amino acids. J lost 1 base, V lost 2 bases, and 10 bases had no gene match. The CDR3, as DNA: TGTGCCAGCAGTTTAATTTCGTTAGCGGGAGGGCCATCCTACAATGAGCAGTTCTTC. Its translation is CASSLISLAGGPSYNEQFF.

This rearrangement joins TRBV2 to TRBJ2-5; maybe TRBD1 (6 bases). The CDR3 covers 14 residues. V dropped 7 bases and J dropped 2 bases, with 14 bases sitting between them. Germline V gives CDR1 SNHLY, CDR2 FYNNEI. The chain's CDR3 is CASKRWDKQETQYF. The CDR3 coding sequence is TGTGCCAGCAAGCGTTGGGACAAACAAGAGACCCAGTACTTC.

The chain has TRBV6-5 and TRBJ2-7; D might be TRBD2 (7 bases). Judging by the DNA end, TRBJ2-5 fits better; the J call may be wrong. The CDR3 length is 15 residues. Germline CDR1 MNHEY, CDR2 SVGAGI. In DNA form, the CDR3 reads TGTGCCAGCAGTTACTCGGGGGGGACACTTGAGACCCAGTACTTC. Translating it yields CASSYSGGTLETQYF.

In its sample, this clonotype was seen a few times. V gene TRBV6-2 or TRBV6-3 combines with J gene TRBJ1-2; D remains ambiguous. The CDR3 is made up of 15 amino acids. Germline V CDR1 and CDR2: MNHEY, SVGEGT. The V gene lost 5 bases and the J gene lost 4 bases, with 17 bases spanning the gap. The CDR3 here is CASSTSGSGGYGYTF. The CDR3 DNA is TGTGCCAGCAGTACTTCAGGATCGGGCGGCTATGGCTACACCTTC.

The chain recombines TRBV29-1 with TRBJ2-5, with D uncertain. This CDR3 contains 13 residues. V was shortened by 5 bases and J by 5 bases, with 15 bases between the two germline ends. CDR1 and CDR2 from the germline V gene are SQVTM and ANQGSEA. The DNA for the CDR3 is TGCAGCGTTTGGCAGGCCCGAGCTGAGACCCAGTACTTC. It encodes CSVWQARAETQYF. Filled out from reference TRBV29-1 and TRBJ2-5, the complete variable domain reads SAVISQKPSRDICQRGTSLTIQCQVDSQVTMMFWYRQQPGQSLTLIATANQGSEATYESGFVIDKFPISRPNLTFSTLTVSNMSPEDSSIYLCSVWQARAETQYFGPGTRLLVL.

The sample holds a few counts of this clonotype. This sequence joins TRBV4-2 and TRBJ2-7; 15 bases map to TRBD2. V lost 1 base, J lost 1 base, and 8 bases stayed unmatched. The length of the CDR3 is 19 residues. The germline CDR1 and CDR2 sequences are LGHNA and YNFKEQ. CDR3 protein: CASSQVGGLAGGSSYEQYF. The CDR3 bases are TGTGCCAGCAGCCAAGTCGGGGGACTAGCGGGAGGAAGTTCCTACGAGCAGTACTTC.

The chain links TRBV7-7 to TRBJ2-3; TRBD1 matches at 8 bases. Unmatched junction bases numbered 13, after V lost 6 bases and J lost 2 bases. This CDR3 has 17 residues. The V gene's germline CDR1 is SSHAT and CDR2 FNYEAQ (reference sequence). The CDR3 sequence is CASRRSRDRTITDTQYF. The DNA of the CDR3 is TGTGCCAGCAGGCGCAGTCGGGACAGGACCATCACAGATACGCAGTATTTT.

The V and J genes are TRBV2 and TRBJ2-1; no reliable D call. The V gene's germline CDR1 is SNHLY and CDR2 FYNNEI. This CDR3 contains 12 residues. The V end was cut by 4 bases, the J end by 8 bases, with 9 bases between. CDR3 loop: CASSAGPHEQFF. The CDR3 DNA is TGTGCCAGCAGTGCCGGTCCCCATGAGCAGTTCTTC.

The sample holds a few counts of this clonotype. The genes are TRBV29-1 and TRBJ2-7; D is uncertain. The CDR3 has 13 residues. V was pared by 2 bases and J by 0 bases, with 8 bases between. From germline, CDR1 is SQVTM and CDR2 ANQGSEA. In DNA, the CDR3 is TGCAGCGTTGAATCTCCATACTCCTACGAGCAGTACTTC. Its translation: CSVESPYSYEQYF.

The chain carries TRBV27 and TRBJ1-5; D is perhaps TRBD1 (5 bases). Germline loops: CDR1 MNHEY, CDR2 SMNVEV (reference sequence). The ends were cut back, 4 bases at V and 4 bases at J, with 14 bases in the middle. The CDR3 sequence is 15 residues long. The chain's CDR3 is CASSWAGKGNQPQHF. In DNA, the CDR3 is TGTGCCAGCAGTTGGGCGGGTAAGGGGAATCAGCCCCAGCATTTT.

The rearrangement joins TRBV29-1 to TRBJ1-4; 7 bases line up with TRBD1. The J segment lost 0 bases and the V segment lost 6 bases, leaving 10 bases of the junction unmatched. Per the germline V gene, CDR1 is SQVTM and CDR2 is ANQGSEA. The CDR3 length is 16 residues. This CDR3 is CSVAGQTVATNEKLFF. CDR3 DNA sequence: TGCAGCGTGGCGGGACAGACAGTTGCAACTAATGAAAAACTGTTTTTT.

This chain uses TRBV27 with TRBJ2-7; no clear D. V shed 5 bases and J shed 3 bases, with 14 bases lying between them. This CDR3 comprises 14 residues. Germline-derived CDR1 and CDR2 are MNHEY and SMNVEV (reference sequence). CDR3 DNA sequence: TGTGCCAGCAGTATAGGCCGGTCGTACTACGAGCAGTACTTC. As protein: CASSIGRSYYEQYF.

This chain joins TRBV28 and TRBJ2-1; D is unresolved. Germline V gene sequence: CDR1 MDHEN, CDR2 SYDVKM. With 7 bases removed from V and 1 base from J, the gap between germline ends came to 11 bases. CDR3 length: 14 residues. CDR3 DNA sequence: TGTGCCAGCAAGCCTCCCGGGTCCTACAATGAGCAGTTCTTC. As protein: CASKPPGSYNEQFF.

This CDR3 reads CASSEAREGGYTF. DNA of the CDR3: TGTGCCAGCAGTGAAGCCAGGGAGGGTGGCTACACCTTC. The chain is built from TRBV2 and TRBJ1-2; the D gene is possibly TRBD1 (5 bases). Germline CDR1 SNHLY, CDR2 FYNNEI. Trimming shortened V by 0 bases and J by 7 bases, and 9 bases separated the two germline ends. The CDR3 is 13 amino acids.

J is TRBJ2-1 and V is TRBV20-1; 11 nucleotides match TRBD2. Germline CDR1 is DFQATT and CDR2 is SNEGSKA (reference sequence). The CDR3 spans 14 residues. V lost 6 bases and J lost 8; bases outside the gene matches: 9. The CDR3 sequence is CSATGTSGVHEQFF. In DNA form, the CDR3 reads TGCAGTGCGACCGGGACTAGCGGTGTGCATGAGCAGTTCTTC.

V gene TRBV20-1 combines with J gene TRBJ1-6, with D maybe TRBD1 (6 bases). The CDR3 is 14 residues long. Germline V gene lookup returns CDR1 DFQATT and CDR2 SNEGSKA (reference sequence). V lost 2 bases to trimming and J lost 7 bases, with 12 bases between them. CDR3 loop: CSARISTGNSPLHF. The CDR3 nucleotides read TGCAGTGCTAGAATCAGCACAGGGAATTCACCCCTCCACTTT.